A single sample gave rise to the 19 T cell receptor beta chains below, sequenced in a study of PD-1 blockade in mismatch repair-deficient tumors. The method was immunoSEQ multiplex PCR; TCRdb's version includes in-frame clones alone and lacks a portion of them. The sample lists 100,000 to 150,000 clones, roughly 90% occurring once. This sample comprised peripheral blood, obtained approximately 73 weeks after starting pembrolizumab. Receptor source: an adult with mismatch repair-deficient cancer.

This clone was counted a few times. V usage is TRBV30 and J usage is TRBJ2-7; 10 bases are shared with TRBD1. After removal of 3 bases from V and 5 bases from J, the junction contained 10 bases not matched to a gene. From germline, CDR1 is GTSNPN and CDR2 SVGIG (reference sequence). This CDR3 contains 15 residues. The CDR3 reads CAWRSRDRGPNEQYF. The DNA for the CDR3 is TGTGCCTGGAGGTCCCGGGACAGGGGTCCCAACGAGCAGTACTTC. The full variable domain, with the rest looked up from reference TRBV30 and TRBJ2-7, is SQTIHQWPATLVQPVGSPLSLECTVEGTSNPNLYWYRQAAGRGLQLLFYSVGIGQISSEVPQNLSASRPQDRQFILSSKKLLLSDSGFYLCAWRSRDRGPNEQYFGPGTRLTVT.

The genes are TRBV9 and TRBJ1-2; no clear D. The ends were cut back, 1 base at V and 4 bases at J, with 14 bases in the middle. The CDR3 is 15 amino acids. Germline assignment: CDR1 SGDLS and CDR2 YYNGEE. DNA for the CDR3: TGTGCCAGCAGCGTAAGGCCCGGGGAAATCTATGGCTACACCTTC. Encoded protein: CASSVRPGEIYGYTF.

The CDR3 nucleotides are TGTGCCAGCAGCCTCGCCATAGACTCTTCTCTCTATGAGCAGTTCTTC. Its protein is CASSLAIDSSLYEQFF. J is TRBJ2-1 and V is TRBV11-2; D unclear. This CDR3 is built from 16 residues. Trimming removed 5 bases at V and 8 bases at J, with 22 bases between. In germline, CDR1 is SGHAT, CDR2 FQNNGV.

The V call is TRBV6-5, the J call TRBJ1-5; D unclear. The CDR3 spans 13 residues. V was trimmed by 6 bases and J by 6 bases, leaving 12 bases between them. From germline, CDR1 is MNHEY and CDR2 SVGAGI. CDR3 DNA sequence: TGTGCCAGCAGAGCTGGGTTAGGTCAGCCCCAGCATTTT. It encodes CASRAGLGQPQHF.

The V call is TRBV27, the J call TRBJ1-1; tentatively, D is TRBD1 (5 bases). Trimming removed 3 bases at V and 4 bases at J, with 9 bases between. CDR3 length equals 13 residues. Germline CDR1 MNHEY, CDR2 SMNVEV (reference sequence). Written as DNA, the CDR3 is TGTGCCAGCAGTTTGTTCAGGGCCACTGAAGCTTTCTTT. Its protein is CASSLFRATEAFF.

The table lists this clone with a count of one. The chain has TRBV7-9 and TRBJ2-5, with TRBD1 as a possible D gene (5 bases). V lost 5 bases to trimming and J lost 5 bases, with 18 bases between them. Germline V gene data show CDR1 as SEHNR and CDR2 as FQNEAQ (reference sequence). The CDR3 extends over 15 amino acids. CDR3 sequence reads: CASSPKGALGETQYF. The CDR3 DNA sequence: TGTGCCAGCAGCCCCAAAGGGGCGTTGGGGGAGACCCAGTACTTC.

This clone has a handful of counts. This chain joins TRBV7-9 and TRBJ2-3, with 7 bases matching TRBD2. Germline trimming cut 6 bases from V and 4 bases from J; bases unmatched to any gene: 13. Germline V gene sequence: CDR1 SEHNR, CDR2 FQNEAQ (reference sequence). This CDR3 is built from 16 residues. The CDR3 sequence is CASRPPGGRAADTQYF. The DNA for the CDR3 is TGTGCCAGCAGGCCCCCTGGAGGGAGGGCCGCAGATACGCAGTATTTT.

The CDR3 nucleotides are TGCGCCAGCATGGGAGCTGGAGATACGCAGTATTTT. This translates into CASMGAGDTQYF. This chain links TRBV4-1 with TRBJ2-3; D perhaps matches TRBD2 (5 bases). The CDR3 is 12 residues long. Germline CDR1 reads MGHRA; CDR2 reads YSYEKL. The germline V and J ends were trimmed by 7 bases and 5 bases, with 10 bases remaining between them.

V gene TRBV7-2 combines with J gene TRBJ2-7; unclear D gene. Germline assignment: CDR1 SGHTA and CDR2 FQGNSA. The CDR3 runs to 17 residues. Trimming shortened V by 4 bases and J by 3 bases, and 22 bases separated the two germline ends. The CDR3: CASSSNRAYSLYYEQYF. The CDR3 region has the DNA TGTGCCAGCAGCTCCAACCGGGCCTACTCCCTCTACTACGAGCAGTACTTC. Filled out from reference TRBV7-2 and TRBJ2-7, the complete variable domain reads GAGVSQSPSNKVTEKGKDVELRCDPISGHTALYWYRQSLGQGLEFLIYFQGNSAPDKSGLPSDRFSAERTGGSVSTLTIQRTQQEDSAVYLCASSSNRAYSLYYEQYFGPGTRLTVT.

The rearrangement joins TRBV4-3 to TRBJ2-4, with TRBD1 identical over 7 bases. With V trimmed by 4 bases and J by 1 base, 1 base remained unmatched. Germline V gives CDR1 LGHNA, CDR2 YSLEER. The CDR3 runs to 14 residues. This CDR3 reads CASSPQGAKNIQYF. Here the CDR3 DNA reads TGCGCCAGCAGCCCACAGGGGGCCAAAAACATTCAGTACTTC.

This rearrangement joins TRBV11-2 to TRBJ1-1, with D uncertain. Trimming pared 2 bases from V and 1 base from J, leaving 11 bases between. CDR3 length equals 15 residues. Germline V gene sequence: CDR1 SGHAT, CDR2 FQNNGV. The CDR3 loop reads CASSLTSKQNTEAFF. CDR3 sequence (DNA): TGTGCCAGCAGCTTAACCTCCAAACAGAACACTGAAGCTTTCTTT.

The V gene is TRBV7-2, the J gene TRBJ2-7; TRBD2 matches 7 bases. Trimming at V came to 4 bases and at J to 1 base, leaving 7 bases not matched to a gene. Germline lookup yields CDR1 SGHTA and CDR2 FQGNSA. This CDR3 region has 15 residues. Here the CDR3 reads CASSSPGLLSYEQYF. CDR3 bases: TGTGCCAGCAGCTCCCCGGGACTACTGTCCTACGAGCAGTACTTC.

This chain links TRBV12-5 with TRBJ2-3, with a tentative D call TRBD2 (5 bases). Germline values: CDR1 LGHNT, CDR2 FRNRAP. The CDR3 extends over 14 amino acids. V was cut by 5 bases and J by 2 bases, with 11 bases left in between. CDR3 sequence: CASGEGSITDTQYF. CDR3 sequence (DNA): TGTGCTAGTGGTGAGGGCAGCATCACAGATACGCAGTATTTT.

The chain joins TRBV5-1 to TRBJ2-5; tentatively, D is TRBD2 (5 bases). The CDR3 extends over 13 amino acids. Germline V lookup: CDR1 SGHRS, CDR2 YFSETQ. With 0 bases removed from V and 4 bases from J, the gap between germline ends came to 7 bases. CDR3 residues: CASSLVARETQYF. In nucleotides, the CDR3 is TGCGCCAGCAGCTTGGTAGCGAGAGAGACCCAGTACTTC.

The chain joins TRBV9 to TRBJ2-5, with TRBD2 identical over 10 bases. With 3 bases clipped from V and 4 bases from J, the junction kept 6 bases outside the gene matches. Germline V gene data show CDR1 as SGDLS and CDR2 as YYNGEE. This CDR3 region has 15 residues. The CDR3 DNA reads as TGTGCCAGCAGCGCCCTAGCGGGAGAAGTAGAGACCCAGTACTTC. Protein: CASSALAGEVETQYF.

CDR3 nucleotide sequence: TGTGCCTCAAAGTCCGGACCGGGACTGACAGCGCACGAGCAGTACTTC. It specifies CASKSGPGLTAHEQYF. V and J are TRBV27 and TRBJ2-7, with a weak D call TRBD2 (6 bases). V was cut by 11 bases and J by 5 bases, with 28 bases left in between. The germline gives CDR1 MNHEY, CDR2 SMNVEV (reference sequence). CDR3 size: 16 residues.

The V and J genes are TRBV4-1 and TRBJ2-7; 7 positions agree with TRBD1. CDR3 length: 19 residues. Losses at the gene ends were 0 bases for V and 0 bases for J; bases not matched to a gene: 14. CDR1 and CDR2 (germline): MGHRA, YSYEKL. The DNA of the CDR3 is TGCGCCAGCAGCCAAGAAGGGGGCAGGGGGTGCGAAGGCTCCTACGAGCAGTACTTC. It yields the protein CASSQEGGRGCEGSYEQYF.

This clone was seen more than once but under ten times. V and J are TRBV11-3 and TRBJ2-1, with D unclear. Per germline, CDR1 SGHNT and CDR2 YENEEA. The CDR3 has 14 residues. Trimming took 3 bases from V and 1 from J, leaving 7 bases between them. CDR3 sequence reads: CASSFVGSYNEQFF. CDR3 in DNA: TGTGCCAGCAGCTTCGTCGGGTCCTACAATGAGCAGTTCTTC.

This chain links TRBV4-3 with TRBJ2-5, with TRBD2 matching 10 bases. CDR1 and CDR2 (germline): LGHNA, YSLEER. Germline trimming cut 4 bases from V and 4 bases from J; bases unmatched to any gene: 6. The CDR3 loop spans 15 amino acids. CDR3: CASSRGLAVGETQYF. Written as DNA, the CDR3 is TGCGCCAGCAGCCGAGGACTAGCGGTGGGAGAGACCCAGTACTTC.